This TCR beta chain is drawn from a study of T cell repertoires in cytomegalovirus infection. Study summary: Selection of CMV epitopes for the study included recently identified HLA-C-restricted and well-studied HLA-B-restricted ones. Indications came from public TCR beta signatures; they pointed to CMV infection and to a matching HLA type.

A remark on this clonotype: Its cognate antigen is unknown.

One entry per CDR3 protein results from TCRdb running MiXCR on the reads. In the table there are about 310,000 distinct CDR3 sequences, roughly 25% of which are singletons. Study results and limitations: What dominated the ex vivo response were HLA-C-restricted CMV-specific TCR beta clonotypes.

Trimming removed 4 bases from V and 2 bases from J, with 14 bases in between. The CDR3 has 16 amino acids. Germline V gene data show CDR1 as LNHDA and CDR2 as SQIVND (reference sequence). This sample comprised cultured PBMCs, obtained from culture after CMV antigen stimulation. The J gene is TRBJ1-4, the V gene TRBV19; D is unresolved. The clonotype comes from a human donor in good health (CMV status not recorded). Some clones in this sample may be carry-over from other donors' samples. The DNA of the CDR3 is TGTGCCAGTAGTAGCCCCCTTGGGCCCACTAATGAAAAACTGTTTTTT. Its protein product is CASSSPLGPTNEKLFF.